This TCR beta chain was observed in a study of cytomegalovirus exposure and HLA in healthy donors (dated by TCRdb to about 2017). A note on the overall study: The 650 to 750 repertoires of the first cohort and the 110 or so validation repertoires were produced on the same platform, according to a later analysis. The aim of the study was to test whether cataloging public T cell receptors could identify signatures of past pathogen exposure. In addition to the first cohort of 500 to 850 subjects, a separate validation cohort of approximately 110 different subjects was used. To predict cytomegalovirus infection status, the study brought together high-throughput TCR immunosequencing, statistical association of individual TCRs with disease status, and machine learning.

The investigation overall reported the following: A later analysis had no HLA typing for the validation cohort, so co-occurrence there was scored across all 130 or so repertoires. Of the cluster scores, approximately 95% were above 0 in a later analysis, which found that TCRs clustered in the first cohort also tended to co-occur in the approximately 120 validation repertoires. Across donors, most TCR sequences were observed very rarely, whereas some public TCRs were present in many individuals. In vitro tests confirmed that a few of the cytomegalovirus-associated TCR beta chains recognize cytomegalovirus antigens. It was suggested by the authors that the approach could potentially be generalized to other disease states and immunological phenotypes. In both the original and validation cohorts, the classifier was reported to diagnose cytomegalovirus status with high specificity and sensitivity. The study gave a list of under 200 TCR beta chains associated with cytomegalovirus.

Library construction relied on the immunoSEQ multiplex PCR assay. In the paper's pipeline: A statistical classification framework was built for diagnosing cytomegalovirus status from the catalog of TCR beta chain sequences. Sourced from immuneACCESS, this table was stored by TCRdb with only in-frame sequences that have V and J called. A share of the clones is absent; for the studies checked, an unresolved V gene accounts for under half, and the remainder has no known explanation. For V, J and clone size, that table is used; D and trimming come from the DNA. The sample table records 100,000 to 150,000 clones; around 90% of these occur just once. The top ten constitute approximately 2% of the sample. Donors formed part of the validation cohort, which comprised some 120 subjects and was distinct from the first cohort of 666 subjects. Concerning this clone: The antigen it recognizes is unknown. No quality values exist for individual bases; no much larger clone is one base distant.

A distance of 11 bases separates the germline ends of V and J, which lose 4 bases and 0 bases respectively. CDR1 and CDR2 are drawn from the germline V gene: MRHNA, SNTAGT. The CDR3 contains 15 residues, cysteine and phenylalanine counted. The entry retains the CDR3 DNA only, 45 bases that are in frame from base 1. Sequencing was carried out using PBMCs. The chain links TRBV6-4 with TRBJ2-3, and the D gene may be TRBD2, 6 bases matching. This TCR was sampled from a woman younger than 35 in good health and CMV-seronegative. The encoded CDR3 is CASSGGKGSTDTQYF. The DNA reads TGTGCCAGCAGTGGCGGGAAGGGGAGCACAGATACGCAGTATTTT.